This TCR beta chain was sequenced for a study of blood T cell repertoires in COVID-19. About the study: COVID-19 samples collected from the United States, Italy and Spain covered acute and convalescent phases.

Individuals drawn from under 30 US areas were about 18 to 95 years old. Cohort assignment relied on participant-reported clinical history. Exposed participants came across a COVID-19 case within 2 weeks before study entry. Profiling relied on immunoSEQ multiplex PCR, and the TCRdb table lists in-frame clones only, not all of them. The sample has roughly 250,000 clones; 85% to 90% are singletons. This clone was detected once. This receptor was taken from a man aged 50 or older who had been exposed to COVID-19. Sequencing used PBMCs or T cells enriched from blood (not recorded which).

The CDR3 sequence is CATGTSRGTDTQYF. CDR3 bases: TGTGCCACCGGAACTAGTAGGGGCACAGATACGCAGTATTTT. The V and J genes are TRBV24-1 and TRBJ2-3; weak D call: TRBD2 (5 bases). Between the trimmed V and J ends, which lost 9 bases and 1 base, there was a span of 13 bases. The CDR3 has 14 residues. The germline V gene encodes CDR1 KGHDR and CDR2 SFDVKD.